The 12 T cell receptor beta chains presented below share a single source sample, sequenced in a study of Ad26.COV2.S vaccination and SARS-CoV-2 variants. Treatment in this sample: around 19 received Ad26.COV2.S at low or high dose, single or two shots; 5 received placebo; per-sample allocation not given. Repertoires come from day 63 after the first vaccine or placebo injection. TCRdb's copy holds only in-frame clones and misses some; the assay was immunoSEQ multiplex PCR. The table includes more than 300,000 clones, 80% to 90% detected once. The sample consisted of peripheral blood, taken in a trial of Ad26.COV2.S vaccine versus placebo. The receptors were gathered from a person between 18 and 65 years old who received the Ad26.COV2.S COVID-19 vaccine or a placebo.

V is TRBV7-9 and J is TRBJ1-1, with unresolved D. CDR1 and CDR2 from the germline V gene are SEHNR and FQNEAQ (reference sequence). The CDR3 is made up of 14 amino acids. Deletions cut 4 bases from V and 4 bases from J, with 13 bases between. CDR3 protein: CASSYFQGSTEAFF. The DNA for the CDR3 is TGTGCCAGCAGCTATTTTCAAGGGTCCACTGAAGCTTTCTTT.

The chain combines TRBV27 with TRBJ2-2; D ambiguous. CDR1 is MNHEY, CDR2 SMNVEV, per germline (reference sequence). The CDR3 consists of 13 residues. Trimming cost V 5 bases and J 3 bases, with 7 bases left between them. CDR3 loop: CASSRPHTGELFF. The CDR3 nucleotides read TGTGCCAGCAGTCGGCCTCACACCGGGGAGCTGTTTTTT.

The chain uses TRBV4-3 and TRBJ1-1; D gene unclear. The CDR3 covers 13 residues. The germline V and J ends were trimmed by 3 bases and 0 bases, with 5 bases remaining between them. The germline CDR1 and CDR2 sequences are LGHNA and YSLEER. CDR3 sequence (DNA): TGCGCCAGCAGCCAGACTGTGAACACTGAAGCTTTCTTT. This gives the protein CASSQTVNTEAFF.

The CDR3, as DNA: TGTGCCAGCAGCTTGGAGACACCGAGACAGCGATACTATGGCTACACCTTC. Its translation: CASSLETPRQRYYGYTF. The chain uses TRBV5-4 and TRBJ1-2, with a tentative D call TRBD1 (5 bases). Trimming took off 0 bases at V and 3 bases at J, with 18 bases between the two ends. The CDR3 is made up of 17 amino acids. CDR1 SGHNT and CDR2 YYREEE come from the germline V gene (reference sequence).

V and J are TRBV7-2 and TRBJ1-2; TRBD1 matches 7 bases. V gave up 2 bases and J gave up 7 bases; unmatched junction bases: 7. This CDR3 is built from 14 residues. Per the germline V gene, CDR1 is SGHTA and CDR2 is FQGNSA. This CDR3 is CASSLTTGIVGYTF. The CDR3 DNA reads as TGTGCCAGCAGCTTAACGACAGGGATCGTTGGCTACACCTTC.

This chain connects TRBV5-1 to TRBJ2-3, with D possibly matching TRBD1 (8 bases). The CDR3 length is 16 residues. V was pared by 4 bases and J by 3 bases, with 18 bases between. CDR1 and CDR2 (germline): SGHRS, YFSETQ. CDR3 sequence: CASSPRTGRVTDTQYF. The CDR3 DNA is TGCGCCAGCAGCCCCCGGACAGGGAGGGTTACAGATACGCAGTATTTT.

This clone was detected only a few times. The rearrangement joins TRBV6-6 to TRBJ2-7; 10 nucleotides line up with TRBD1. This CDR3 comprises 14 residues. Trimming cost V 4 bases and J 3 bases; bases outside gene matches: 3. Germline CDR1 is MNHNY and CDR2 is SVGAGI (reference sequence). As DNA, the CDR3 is TGTGCCAGCAGTTCCCGGACAGGGGGCTACGAGCAGTACTTC. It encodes CASSSRTGGYEQYF.

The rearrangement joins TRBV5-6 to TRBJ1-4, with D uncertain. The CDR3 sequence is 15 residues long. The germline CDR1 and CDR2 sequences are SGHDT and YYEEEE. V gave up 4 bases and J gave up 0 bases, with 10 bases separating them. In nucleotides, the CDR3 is TGTGCCAGCAGCCCTGGACCGACAACTAATGAAAAACTGTTTTTT. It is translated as CASSPGPTTNEKLFF.

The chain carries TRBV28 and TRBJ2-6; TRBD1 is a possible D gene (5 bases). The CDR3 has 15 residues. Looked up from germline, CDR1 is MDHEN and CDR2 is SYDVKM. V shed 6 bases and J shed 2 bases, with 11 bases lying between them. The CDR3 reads CASRPGQPGANVLTF. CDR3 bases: TGTGCCAGCAGGCCCGGACAACCTGGGGCCAACGTCCTGACTTTC.

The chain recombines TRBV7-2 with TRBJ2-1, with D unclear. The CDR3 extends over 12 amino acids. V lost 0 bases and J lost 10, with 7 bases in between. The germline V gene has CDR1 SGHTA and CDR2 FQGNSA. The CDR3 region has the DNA TGTGCCAGCAGCTTAGCGGCTCAAGAGCAGTTCTTC. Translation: CASSLAAQEQFF. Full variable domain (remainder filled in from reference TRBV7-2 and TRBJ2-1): GAGVSQSPSNKVTEKGKDVELRCDPISGHTALYWYRQSLGQGLEFLIYFQGNSAPDKSGLPSDRFSAERTGGSVSTLTIQRTQQEDSAVYLCASSLAAQEQFFGPGTRLTVL.

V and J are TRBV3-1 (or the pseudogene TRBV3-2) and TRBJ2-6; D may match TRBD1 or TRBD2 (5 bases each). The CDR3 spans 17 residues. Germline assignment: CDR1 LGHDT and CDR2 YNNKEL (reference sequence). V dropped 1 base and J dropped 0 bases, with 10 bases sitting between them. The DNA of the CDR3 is TGTGCCAGCAGCCAAGTGGCAGGGAGCTCTGGGGCCAACGTCCTGACTTTC. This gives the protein CASSQVAGSSGANVLTF.

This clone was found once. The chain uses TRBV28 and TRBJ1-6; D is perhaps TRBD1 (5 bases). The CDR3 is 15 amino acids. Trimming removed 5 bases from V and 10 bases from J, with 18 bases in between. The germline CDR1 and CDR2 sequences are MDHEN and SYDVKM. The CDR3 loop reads CASSPQPRRGSPLHF. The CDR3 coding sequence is TGTGCCAGCAGTCCCCAGCCCCGAAGGGGCTCACCCCTCCACTTT.